This paragraph reports one TCR beta chain. Its matching antigen is unknown. The data originate from a study of T cells in Graves' hyperthyroidism and ophthalmopathy. Study observations and caveats: Onset of ophthalmopathy came a median approximately 6.5 months after the model predicted it.

The diagnostic basis comprised clinical symptoms, serum thyroxine and TRAb, thyroid ultrasound and orbital computed tomography. From 9 to 10 ml of fresh peripheral blood, PBMCs were isolated. Germline-derived CDR1 and CDR2 are ENHRY and SYGVKD. Trimming stripped 6 bases from V and 0 bases from J, with 15 bases between. This CDR3 contains 15 residues. TCR beta CDR3 region amplification was performed from RNA transcripts. The HTBI primer set served for first-round RT-PCR of the TCR CDR3. MiXCR, applied by TCRdb to the multiplex PCR reads, yields one record per CDR3 protein. The sample records approximately 600,000 distinct CDR3 sequences, 11% to 15% being singletons.

The J gene is TRBJ2-7, the V gene TRBV10-3, with D possibly being TRBD1 or TRBD2 (5 bases each). The sequence was collected from a woman between 18 and 30 years old with Graves' ophthalmopathy. The source material was blood. The CDR3 loop reads CAIRGEGNSSYEQYF. CDR3 in DNA: TGTGCCATCAGGGGGGAAGGAAATAGCTCCTACGAGCAGTACTTC.